This passage covers 20 T cell receptor beta chains from one sample sequenced in a study of PD-1 blockade in mismatch repair-deficient tumors. The method was immunoSEQ multiplex PCR; TCRdb's version includes in-frame clones alone and lacks a portion of them. In the table there are some 130,000 clones, around nine tenths of which are singletons. The specimen was peripheral blood, collected approximately 72 weeks after starting pembrolizumab. These receptor sequences come from an adult with mismatch repair-deficient cancer.

This chain links TRBV5-1 with TRBJ2-7; the D gene is possibly TRBD2 (6 bases). Deletions cut 0 bases from V and 2 bases from J, with 12 bases between. The CDR3 has 15 amino acids. Per the germline V gene, CDR1 is SGHRS and CDR2 is YFSETQ. CDR3 DNA: TGCGCCAGCAGCTTGGGGGCGGGACCCCCCTACGAGCAGTACTTC. Its protein product is CASSLGAGPPYEQYF.

This chain connects TRBV20-1 to TRBJ2-4, with a possible D match to TRBD2 (5 bases). This CDR3 is built from 11 residues. The germline V gene has CDR1 DFQATT and CDR2 SNEGSKA (reference sequence). V was shortened by 3 bases and J by 6 bases, with 6 bases between the two germline ends. In DNA form, the CDR3 reads TGCAGTGCTAGTGAGGGAAACATTCAGTACTTC. Amino acid sequence: CSASEGNIQYF.

The CDR3 here is CSVVWAKDEQFF. The DNA for the CDR3 is TGCAGCGTTGTGTGGGCTAAGGATGAGCAGTTCTTC. The chain links TRBV29-1 to TRBJ2-1, with unresolved D. V was clipped by 4 bases and J by 8 bases, with 12 bases between them. CDR1 is SQVTM, CDR2 ANQGSEA, per germline. The CDR3 is made up of 12 amino acids.

The chain employs TRBV7-9 and TRBJ2-3; 8 bases match TRBD2. The CDR3 extends over 14 amino acids. Losses at the gene ends were 7 bases for V and 2 bases for J; bases not matched to a gene: 5. Looked up from germline, CDR1 is SEHNR and CDR2 is FQNEAQ (reference sequence). The CDR3 DNA sequence: TGTGCCAGCACTTTAGCGGGAATCACAGATACGCAGTATTTT. Translation: CASTLAGITDTQYF.

The V and J genes are TRBV4-2 and TRBJ1-4; D ambiguous. In germline, CDR1 is LGHNA, CDR2 YNFKEQ. V lost 1 base and J lost 5, with 17 bases in between. The CDR3 extends over 17 amino acids. This CDR3 is CASSQGVVALGNEKLFF. In nucleotides, the CDR3 is TGTGCCAGCAGCCAAGGTGTGGTGGCGCTTGGGAATGAAAAACTGTTTTTT.

The chain recombines TRBV9 with TRBJ2-6; 7 nucleotides line up with TRBD2. With V trimmed by 6 bases and J by 0 bases, 3 bases remained unmatched. The germline V gene has CDR1 SGDLS and CDR2 YYNGEE. The CDR3 consists of 15 residues. The CDR3 nucleotides read TGTGCCAGCACTGGGGGGGACTCTGGGGCCAACGTCCTGACTTTC. Translated: CASTGGDSGANVLTF.

V gene TRBV5-5 combines with J gene TRBJ1-5; D might be TRBD1 (6 bases). V lost 4 bases and J 5 bases, leaving 16 bases between the germline ends. The CDR3 is 15 residues long. The germline CDR1 and CDR2 sequences are SGHKS and YYEKEE (reference sequence). The CDR3 sequence: CASSPVGGLDQPQHF. CDR3 bases: TGTGCCAGCAGCCCTGTAGGGGGGCTAGATCAGCCCCAGCATTTT.

The chain joins TRBV14 to TRBJ1-1, with 7 bases aligning to TRBD1. Germline V gene sequence: CDR1 SGHDN, CDR2 FVKESK. V lost 1 base to trimming and J lost 0 bases; unmatched junction nucleotides: 8. The CDR3 sequence is 17 residues long. The CDR3 nucleotides are TGTGCCAGCAGCCAAGCTACAGGGGCGACCTTGAACACTGAAGCTTTCTTT. Encoded protein: CASSQATGATLNTEAFF.

The chain is built from TRBV9 and TRBJ2-3; D is possibly TRBD2 (6 bases). Germline CDR1 SGDLS, CDR2 YYNGEE. The V end lost 3 bases, the J end lost 4 bases, and 12 bases lay between the germline ends. The CDR3 length is 14 residues. CDR3 sequence: CASSAGVSADTQYF. CDR3 DNA: TGTGCCAGCAGCGCGGGGGTGTCGGCAGATACGCAGTATTTT.

The sample holds a few counts of this clone. The chain uses TRBV2 and TRBJ2-7; D gene unclear. The CDR3 consists of 12 residues. V lost 2 bases and J lost 3, with 5 bases in between. Looked up from germline, CDR1 is SNHLY and CDR2 is FYNNEI. The CDR3 spells CASSELGYEQYF. The DNA of the CDR3 is TGTGCCAGCAGTGAATTGGGCTACGAGCAGTACTTC. The variable domain in full, completed from reference TRBV2 and TRBJ2-7, reads EPEVTQTPSHQVTQMGQEVILRCVPISNHLYFYWYRQILGQKVEFLVSFYNNEISEKSEIFDDQFSVERPDGSNFTLKIRSTKLEDSAMYFCASSELGYEQYFGPGTRLTVT.

The rearrangement links TRBV5-1 to TRBJ2-1; D is tentatively TRBD1 or TRBD2 (5 bases each). With 7 bases removed from V and 9 bases from J, the gap between germline ends came to 23 bases. From germline, CDR1 is SGHRS and CDR2 YFSETQ. The CDR3 has 15 amino acids. The CDR3 here is CASQIRQYSGSEQFF. The CDR3 DNA sequence: TGCGCCAGCCAGATTAGACAGTACTCTGGGAGTGAGCAGTTCTTC.

The chain has TRBV7-9 and TRBJ2-7, with 7 nucleotides matching TRBD1. V lost 5 bases, J lost 2 bases, and 12 bases stayed unmatched. The CDR3 is 16 amino acids. Germline CDR1 and CDR2: SEHNR and FQNEAQ (reference sequence). In DNA, the CDR3 is TGTGCCAGCAGCACCTTAACCGGGACAGAAGCCTACGAGCAGTACTTC. Amino acid sequence: CASSTLTGTEAYEQYF.

The chain uses TRBV15 and TRBJ1-5; TRBD1 matches at 12 bases. The junction had 4 bases not matched to a gene; V was cut back by 8 bases and J by 2 bases. This CDR3 has 15 amino acids. Germline assignment: CDR1 LNHNV and CDR2 YYDKDF (reference sequence). In DNA form, the CDR3 reads TGTGCCACCGGGACAGGGGGCGCGGGCAATCAGCCCCAGCATTTT. Amino acid sequence: CATGTGGAGNQPQHF.

V is TRBV19 and J is TRBJ2-7; TRBD1 matches at 10 bases. The germline gives CDR1 LNHDA, CDR2 SQIVND (reference sequence). The V gene end was trimmed by 4 bases and the J gene end by 3 bases; junction bases not matched to a gene: 6. This CDR3 is built from 15 residues. CDR3 sequence: CASSTSGTGDYEQYF. DNA of the CDR3: TGTGCCAGTAGTACGTCCGGGACAGGGGACTACGAGCAGTACTTC.

This clone showed up just once. The chain links TRBV6-5 to TRBJ1-2, with 7 nucleotides matching TRBD1. CDR1 MNHEY and CDR2 SVGAGI come from the germline V gene. This CDR3 comprises 14 residues. Trimming took 3 bases from V and 8 from J; bases not matched to a gene: 9. The CDR3 DNA reads TGTGCCAGCAGTTATTCGCTAGGGGGCGAGGGCTACACCTTC. Protein sequence: CASSYSLGGEGYTF.

The table lists this clone with a count of one. The chain is built from TRBV15 and TRBJ2-3; 7 bases are a match to TRBD1. V gave up 0 bases and J gave up 0 bases; unmatched junction bases: 6. The V gene's germline CDR1 is LNHNV and CDR2 YYDKDF (reference sequence). The CDR3 has 17 residues. The CDR3 sequence: CATSREMTGPSTDTQYF. The CDR3 nucleotides read TGTGCCACCAGCAGAGAGATGACAGGGCCTAGCACAGATACGCAGTATTTT. The full variable domain, rest sourced from reference TRBV15 and TRBJ2-3, is DAMVIQNPRYQVTQFGKPVTLSCSQTLNHNVMYWYQQKSSQAPKLLFHYYDKDFNNEADTPDNFQSRRPNTSFCFLDIRSPGLGDTAMYLCATSREMTGPSTDTQYFGPGTRLTVL.

This chain connects TRBV4-1 to TRBJ2-7, with TRBD2 matching over 10 bases. The CDR3 runs to 15 residues. V trimming: 3 bases; J trimming: 0 bases; junction bases outside the gene matches: 2. Germline assignment: CDR1 MGHRA and CDR2 YSYEKL. This CDR3 reads CASSHTSGASYEQYF. The CDR3 bases are TGCGCCAGCAGCCATACTAGCGGGGCCTCCTACGAGCAGTACTTC.

The chain employs TRBV30 and TRBJ2-5; unclear D gene. Germline CDR1 GTSNPN, CDR2 SVGIG (reference sequence). CDR3 size: 15 residues. Deletions cut 4 bases from V and 2 bases from J, with 17 bases between. CDR3 sequence: CAWTYGVTDQETQYF. The CDR3 bases are TGTGCCTGGACGTATGGGGTGACGGATCAAGAGACCCAGTACTTC.

The V call is TRBV5-1, the J call TRBJ2-7; 7 bases match TRBD2. After removal of 4 bases from V and 5 bases from J, the junction contained 6 bases not matched to a gene. Germline CDR1 and CDR2: SGHRS and YFSETQ. The CDR3 runs 13 residues. CDR3 in DNA: TGCGCCAGCAGCACCGGACTAGGAAACGAGCAGTACTTC. Translating gives CASSTGLGNEQYF.

The rearrangement links TRBV7-9 to TRBJ1-1; tentatively, D is TRBD1 (5 bases). In germline, CDR1 is SEHNR, CDR2 FQNEAQ (reference sequence). Trimming removed 7 bases at V and 6 bases at J, with 18 bases between. This CDR3 has 14 residues. The CDR3 reads CASILRGDGAEAFF. CDR3 coding DNA: TGTGCCAGCATTTTACGGGGGGACGGGGCTGAAGCTTTCTTT.